These 11 T cell receptor beta chains originate from one sample sequenced in a study of cytomegalovirus exposure and HLA in healthy donors. With 60 Vbeta and 13 Jbeta primers, the PCR was carried out. Sequencing used immunoSEQ multiplex PCR; TCRdb keeps in-frame clones, though not all of them. The sample includes about 120,000 clones, around 81% of them seen just once. Sequenced material: PBMCs. These receptors all come from a woman between 35 and 50 years old in good health and CMV-seronegative.

This chain connects TRBV4-3 to TRBJ1-1, with 9 bases matching TRBD1. CDR3 length: 16 residues. Germline V gives CDR1 LGHNA, CDR2 YSLEER. V shed 4 bases, J shed 0 bases, and the junction held 6 bases outside the gene matches. CDR3: CASSPDRGGMNTEAFF. The DNA for the CDR3 is TGCGCCAGCAGCCCGGACAGGGGAGGGATGAACACTGAAGCTTTCTTT.

This chain uses TRBV7-2 with TRBJ1-1, with 8 bases fitting TRBD1. CDR3 size: 15 residues. V was clipped by 5 bases and J by 5 bases; unmatched bases: 10. Germline V gene sequence: CDR1 SGHTA, CDR2 FQGNSA. CDR3 nucleotide sequence: TGTGCCAGCAGCCCTGGACAGGGCGGGGGAACTGAAGCTTTCTTT. This gives the protein CASSPGQGGGTEAFF.

V gene TRBV7-6 combines with J gene TRBJ2-2, with 8 bases matching TRBD2. In germline, CDR1 is SGHVS, CDR2 FNYEAQ. This CDR3 is 15 amino acids long. V shed 5 bases, J shed 4 bases, and the junction held 6 bases outside the gene matches. The CDR3 coding sequence is TGTGCCAGCAGCCCCGTAAGCGGGAGCACCGGGGAGCTGTTTTTT. This translates into CASSPVSGSTGELFF.

This rearrangement joins TRBV5-6 to TRBJ2-2; 9 bases agree with TRBD2. V gave up 2 bases and J gave up 7 bases; unmatched junction bases: 12. Germline V gene sequence: CDR1 SGHDT, CDR2 YYEEEE. The CDR3 runs 17 residues. CDR3 coding DNA: TGTGCCAGCAGCTTAAGCTTAGCGGGAGTGGTAATCGGGGAGCTGTTTTTT. Its protein product is CASSLSLAGVVIGELFF.

This chain links TRBV28 with TRBJ1-5; TRBD1 is a possible D gene (5 bases). V was shortened by 3 bases and J by 6 bases, with 12 bases between the two germline ends. The CDR3 is 14 amino acids. Per the germline V gene, CDR1 is MDHEN and CDR2 is SYDVKM. CDR3 loop: CASSLSGGSQPQHF. The DNA for the CDR3 is TGTGCCAGCAGTTTGTCCGGGGGTAGTCAGCCCCAGCATTTT.

This chain joins TRBV7-3 and TRBJ2-5, with a tentative D call TRBD2 (5 bases). V lost 0 bases, J lost 2 bases, and 16 bases lay in between. This CDR3 has 17 amino acids. Per the germline V gene, CDR1 is SGHTA and CDR2 is FQGTGA. The CDR3: CASSLTGFLGGQETQYF. The CDR3 DNA reads TGTGCCAGCAGCTTAACCGGGTTTTTGGGCGGGCAAGAGACCCAGTACTTC.

The chain is built from TRBV21-1 and TRBJ2-3; TRBD2, as called in the table, went unchecked against the DNA. TRBV21-1 is classified as a pseudogene. The CDR3 extends over 16 amino acids. This CDR3 reads CASSKPRVGPDRTQYF. CDR3 bases: TGTGCCAGCAGCAAACCGCGGGTAGGCCCTGATCGTACGCAGTATTTT.

The chain combines TRBV2 with TRBJ1-6, with a tentative D call TRBD1 (5 bases). The germline V gene encodes CDR1 SNHLY and CDR2 FYNNEI. The CDR3 is 12 residues long. V dropped 3 bases and J dropped 9 bases, with 6 bases sitting between them. CDR3 in DNA: TGTGCCAGCAGTGACAGGGTTTCACCCCTCCACTTT. Its protein is CASSDRVSPLHF. Filled out from reference TRBV2 and TRBJ1-6, the complete variable domain reads EPEVTQTPSHQVTQMGQEVILRCVPISNHLYFYWYRQILGQKVEFLVSFYNNEISEKSEIFDDQFSVERPDGSNFTLKIRSTKLEDSAMYFCASSDRVSPLHFGNGTRLTVT.

The V gene is TRBV5-4, the J gene TRBJ2-7, with TRBD1 matching over 7 bases. In germline, CDR1 is SGHNT, CDR2 YYREEE (reference sequence). The CDR3 contains 13 residues. V trimming: 5 bases; J trimming: 2 bases; junction bases outside the gene matches: 4. This chain's CDR3 is CASRQGPTYEQYF. CDR3 DNA: TGTGCCAGCAGACAGGGGCCTACCTACGAGCAGTACTTC.

CDR3 coding DNA: TGTGCCAGCAGCTTACTATCGGGGGGCCGGAACACTGAAGCTTTCTTT. The encoded protein is CASSLLSGGRNTEAFF. The chain links TRBV13 to TRBJ1-1; the D gene is possibly TRBD1 (6 bases). V was trimmed by 2 bases and J by 1 base, leaving 14 bases between them. CDR1 is PRHDT and CDR2 is FYEKMQ in the germline V gene (reference sequence). The CDR3 has 16 amino acids.

The V and J genes are TRBV4-1 and TRBJ2-1, with TRBD1 identical over 7 bases. V was clipped by 3 bases and J by 5 bases; unmatched bases: 1. Looked up from germline, CDR1 is MGHRA and CDR2 is YSYEKL. This CDR3 has 13 residues. The CDR3: CASSQGQHNEQFF. The CDR3, as DNA: TGCGCCAGCAGCCAGGGACAGCACAATGAGCAGTTCTTC.